These 20 T cell receptor beta chains originate from one sample sequenced in a study of T cell responses to AZD1222 COVID-19 vaccine (dated by TCRdb to the early 2020s). Libraries were built with the immunoSEQ multiplex PCR assay. Sourced from immuneACCESS, this table was stored by TCRdb with only in-frame sequences that have V and J called. A share of the clones is absent; for the studies checked, an unresolved V gene accounts for under half, and the remainder has no known explanation. In this sample the table shows about 110,000 clones, around 90% of which occur a single time. 7% to 9% of the sample rests with the top ten. Reading the label with the study, this specimen's time point is: about 28 days (+/-7) after the second vaccine dose. The input for sequencing was peripheral blood, taken 28 days after the second AZD1222 dose. These receptor sequences come from an adult who received the AZD1222 COVID-19 vaccine.

The chain is built from TRBV15 and TRBJ2-7; D remains ambiguous. The germline V gene has CDR1 LNHNV and CDR2 YYDKDF (reference sequence). V was trimmed by 0 bases and J by 6 bases, leaving 9 bases between them. This CDR3 is built from 13 residues. The CDR3 reads CATSRDGMREQYF. The CDR3 DNA reads TGTGCCACCAGCAGAGATGGAATGCGCGAGCAGTACTTC.

The rearrangement joins TRBV5-1 to TRBJ2-1; D is unclear. CDR3 length equals 14 residues. Germline V CDR1 and CDR2: SGHRS, YFSETQ. Trimming removed 3 bases from V and 7 bases from J, with 14 bases in between. CDR3: CASSYRVGGNEQFF. CDR3 DNA: TGCGCCAGCAGCTACCGGGTCGGTGGGAATGAGCAGTTCTTC. The variable domain in full, with the rest retrieved from reference TRBV5-1 and TRBJ2-1, is KAGVTQTPRYLIKTRGQQVTLSCSPISGHRSVSWYQQTPGQGLQFLFEYFSETQRNKGNFPGRFSGRQFSNSRSEMNVSTLELGDSALYLCASSYRVGGNEQFFGPGTRLTVL.

The V call is TRBV6-5, the J call TRBJ2-5, with a weak D call TRBD2 (5 bases). Germline V gene lookup returns CDR1 MNHEY and CDR2 SVGAGI. CDR3 size: 12 residues. Trimming shortened V by 9 bases and J by 1 base, and 9 bases separated the two germline ends. The CDR3, as DNA: TGTGCCAGTCGGCGGGCCCAAGAGACCCAGTACTTC. Its translation is CASRRAQETQYF.

The V call is TRBV9, the J call TRBJ2-1, with TRBD2 as a possible D gene (5 bases). The CDR3 extends over 17 amino acids. V lost 0 bases, J lost 0 bases, and 13 bases lay in between. Germline-derived CDR1 and CDR2 are SGDLS and YYNGEE. CDR3 in DNA: TGTGCCAGCAGCGTAGATGGTCGGGGTGCCTCCTACAATGAGCAGTTCTTC. Translated, it gives CASSVDGRGASYNEQFF.

With regard to this clone: Mismatch with germline at one junction end may stem from a read error. This rearrangement joins TRBV7-7 to TRBJ2-7; D is possibly TRBD1 or TRBD2 (5 bases each). This CDR3 spans 15 amino acids. CDR1 is SSHAT and CDR2 is FNYEAQ in the germline V gene (reference sequence). CDR3 protein: CASSLVSGPGYEQYF. The CDR3 DNA sequence: TGTGCTAGCAGCTTAGTTTCGGGACCTGGGTACGAGCAGTACTTC.

V and J are TRBV7-3 and TRBJ2-1; tentative D call: TRBD2 (7 bases). The CDR3 covers 14 residues. The germline V gene encodes CDR1 SGHTA and CDR2 FQGTGA. V lost 3 bases and J 8 bases, leaving 14 bases between the germline ends. CDR3 DNA: TGTGCCAGCAGCTTTGGGGGGGCCAGCTATGAGCAGTTCTTC. Translated: CASSFGGASYEQFF.

V usage is TRBV24-1 and J usage is TRBJ1-4; D not resolved. The V and J ends lost 8 bases and 9 bases respectively, with 18 bases between them. This CDR3 spans 14 amino acids. Germline-derived CDR1 and CDR2 are KGHDR and SFDVKD. In nucleotides, the CDR3 is TGTGCCACCACGGCGGACGGAGTGGCCCAAAAACTGTTTTTT. Amino acids: CATTADGVAQKLFF.

V and J are TRBV29-1 and TRBJ2-5; possibly TRBD2 for D (5 bases). CDR1 is SQVTM, CDR2 ANQGSEA, per germline. The CDR3 contains 15 residues. Trimming took off 6 bases at V and 0 bases at J, with 17 bases between the two ends. CDR3 sequence: CSVETYVGDQETQYF. CDR3 bases: TGCAGCGTGGAGACCTACGTGGGAGACCAAGAGACCCAGTACTTC.

The gene calls are TRBV7-2 and TRBJ1-2; D gene uncertain. The V end lost 6 bases, the J end lost 8 bases, and 16 bases lay between the germline ends. The CDR3 loop spans 13 amino acids. Germline values: CDR1 SGHTA, CDR2 FQGNSA. CDR3: CASRPPPAGGYTF. The CDR3 coding sequence is TGTGCCAGCAGGCCCCCCCCGGCGGGAGGCTACACCTTC.

The chain employs TRBV7-8 and TRBJ1-5; a possible D gene is TRBD1 (5 bases). V was shortened by 6 bases and J by 9 bases, with 18 bases between the two germline ends. The CDR3 covers 14 residues. Germline V gene data show CDR1 as SGHVS and CDR2 as FQNEAQ. CDR3 residues: CASRREAGLGPQHF. The DNA for the CDR3 is TGTGCCAGCAGACGTGAGGCAGGGCTGGGGCCCCAGCATTTT.

This clone was seen once. The gene calls are TRBV6-5 and TRBJ1-2, with a possible D match to TRBD1 (5 bases). Between the trimmed V and J ends, which lost 4 bases and 7 bases, there was a span of 13 bases. CDR3 length equals 13 residues. Germline CDR1 is MNHEY and CDR2 is SVGAGI. The CDR3 nucleotides are TGTGCCAGCAGTTTCCAGGGTTCCGGTGGCTACACCTTC. Protein: CASSFQGSGGYTF.

The CDR3 DNA is TGTGCCAGCAGCTTGGTAGGCCCAACCGTGTACAATGAGCAGTTCTTC. The encoded protein is CASSLVGPTVYNEQFF. The chain employs TRBV5-5 and TRBJ2-1; no clear D. The V gene lost 0 bases and the J gene lost 4 bases, with 14 bases spanning the gap. This CDR3 region has 16 residues. The germline CDR1 and CDR2 sequences are SGHKS and YYEKEE (reference sequence). Using reference TRBV5-5 and TRBJ2-1 for the parts outside the CDR3, the full variable domain is DAGVTQSPTHLIKTRGQQVTLRCSPISGHKSVSWYQQVLGQGPQFIFQYYEKEERGRGNFPDRFSARQFPNYSSELNVNALLLGDSALYLCASSLVGPTVYNEQFFGPGTRLTVL.

This rearrangement joins TRBV18 to TRBJ1-6; D is unresolved. This CDR3 has 17 amino acids. The germline V gene encodes CDR1 KGHSH and CDR2 LQKENI. Trimming left V 3 bases short and J 10 bases short, with 22 bases between. CDR3 sequence reads: CASSPPSLAGFESPLHF. Written as DNA, the CDR3 is TGTGCCAGCTCACCGCCCTCCCTTGCGGGGTTCGAGTCACCCCTCCACTTT.

The chain uses TRBV21-1 and TRBJ1-3. TRBV21-1 is listed as a pseudogene. This CDR3 is built from 17 residues. CDR3 coding DNA: TGTGCCAGCAGCAAAGATCACGGACTCTCGGGAGGAAACACCATATATTTT. This gives the protein CASSKDHGLSGGNTIYF.

The V call is TRBV2, the J call TRBJ2-3; TRBD2 might be the D (6 bases). Per the germline V gene, CDR1 is SNHLY and CDR2 is FYNNEI. Trimming cost V 4 bases and J 8 bases, with 16 bases left between them. The CDR3 spans 14 residues. The CDR3 spells CASSGQLASSTQYF. The DNA of the CDR3 is TGTGCCAGCAGTGGACAACTAGCTTCGAGTACGCAGTATTTT.

V gene TRBV25-1 combines with J gene TRBJ2-7; 7 positions match TRBD2. Germline V gene data show CDR1 as MGHDK and CDR2 as SYGVNS. The CDR3 has 15 amino acids. The J segment lost 0 bases and the V segment lost 5 bases, leaving 7 bases of the junction unmatched. This CDR3 reads CASSLSAGSSYEQYF. For the CDR3, the DNA is TGTGCCAGCAGTTTGTCAGCGGGGAGCTCCTACGAGCAGTACTTC.

The chain is built from TRBV7-2 and TRBJ2-7, with D perhaps matching TRBD1 (5 bases). From germline, CDR1 is SGHTA and CDR2 FQGNSA. Trimming took 1 base from V and 0 from J, leaving 10 bases between them. The CDR3 length is 15 residues. Here the CDR3 reads CASSLEGMDSYEQYF. DNA for the CDR3: TGTGCCAGCAGCTTAGAGGGGATGGACTCCTACGAGCAGTACTTC.

Written as DNA, the CDR3 is TGTGCCAGCAGCTTGTGGTCCTCCTACAATGAGCAGTTCTTC. Translated, it gives CASSLWSSYNEQFF. J is TRBJ2-1 and V is TRBV5-4, with D unresolved. Trimming left V 1 base short and J 0 bases short, with 5 bases between. The CDR3 is made up of 14 amino acids. Germline V lookup: CDR1 SGHNT, CDR2 YYREEE (reference sequence).

This clone was detected once. J is TRBJ2-7 and V is TRBV7-9; no clear D. This CDR3 has 14 amino acids. Germline CDR1 is SEHNR and CDR2 is FQNEAQ (reference sequence). Trimming pared 0 bases from V and 3 bases from J, leaving 9 bases between. CDR3 in DNA: TGTGCCAGCAGCTTAGCGGGTCCGGACTACGAGCAGTACTTC. Translation: CASSLAGPDYEQYF.

A few counts support this clone. This chain links TRBV3-1 (or the pseudogene TRBV3-2) with TRBJ2-7, with a possible D match to TRBD2 (6 bases). With 2 bases removed from V and 7 bases from J, the gap between germline ends came to 15 bases. CDR1 and CDR2 from the germline V gene are LGHDT and YNNKEL (reference sequence). The CDR3 length is 14 residues. The CDR3 spells CASSQRWGVREQYF. The CDR3 nucleotides read TGTGCCAGCAGCCAAAGGTGGGGGGTCCGAGAGCAGTACTTC.